This TCR beta chain was identified in a study of OX40 agonist ivuxolimab in advanced cancers. Study context: With a range of roughly 23 to 90, age averaged about 59 years, and around 80% were male.

General study findings and limits: CD4+ and CD8+ blood T cells expanded clonally by week 6 at 0.1 to 3.0 mg/kg. The specificity for antigen of the expanded peripheral T cells was not determined.

Baseline was the first blood sampling point, followed by cycle 4 day 1 and cycle 7 day 1. The data were produced by immunoSEQ multiplex PCR, yet TCRdb's version contains in-frame clones alone and is incomplete. The sample has 6,500 to 9,000 clones, roughly 87% seen once. Points on this clone: As yet, its antigen is unknown.

V lost 5 bases and J 3 bases, leaving 8 bases between the germline ends. The germline gives CDR1 SGHVS, CDR2 FQNEAQ. This CDR3 has 12 residues. This clonotype originated in an adult with an advanced solid tumor such as melanoma, head and neck, liver or kidney cancer. The chain is built from TRBV7-8 and TRBJ2-7; D not certain. The material sequenced was CD4+ or CD8+ T cells sorted from blood, taken in a trial of the OX40 agonist ivuxolimab. The CDR3 DNA is TGTGCCAGCAGCCGACGCGACTACGAGCAGTACTTC. Its translation is CASSRRDYEQYF.